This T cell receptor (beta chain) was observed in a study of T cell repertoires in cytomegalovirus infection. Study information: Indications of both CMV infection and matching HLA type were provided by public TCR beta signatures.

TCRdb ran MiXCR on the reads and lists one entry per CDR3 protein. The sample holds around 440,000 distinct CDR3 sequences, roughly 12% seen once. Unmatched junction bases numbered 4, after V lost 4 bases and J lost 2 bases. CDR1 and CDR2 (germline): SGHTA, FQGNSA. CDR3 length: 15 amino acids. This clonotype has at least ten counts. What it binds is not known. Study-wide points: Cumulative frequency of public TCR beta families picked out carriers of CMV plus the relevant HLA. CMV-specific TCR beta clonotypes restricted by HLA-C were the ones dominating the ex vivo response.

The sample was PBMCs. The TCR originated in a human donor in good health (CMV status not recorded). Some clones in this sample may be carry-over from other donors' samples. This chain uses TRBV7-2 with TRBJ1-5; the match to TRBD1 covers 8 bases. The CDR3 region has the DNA TGTGCCAGCAGCTGGACAGGGATGGGCAATCAGCCCCAGCATTTT. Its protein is CASSWTGMGNQPQHF.